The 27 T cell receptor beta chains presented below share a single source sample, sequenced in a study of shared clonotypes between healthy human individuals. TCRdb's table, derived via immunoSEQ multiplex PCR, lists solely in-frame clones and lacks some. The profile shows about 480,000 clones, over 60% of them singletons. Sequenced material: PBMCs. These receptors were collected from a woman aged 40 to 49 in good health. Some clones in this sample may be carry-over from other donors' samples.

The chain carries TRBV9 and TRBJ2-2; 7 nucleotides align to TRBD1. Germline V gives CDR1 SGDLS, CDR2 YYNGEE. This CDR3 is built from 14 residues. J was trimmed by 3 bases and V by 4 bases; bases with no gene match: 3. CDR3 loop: CASSRGRDTGELFF. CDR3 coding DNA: TGTGCCAGCAGCAGGGGGCGCGACACCGGGGAGCTGTTTTTT.

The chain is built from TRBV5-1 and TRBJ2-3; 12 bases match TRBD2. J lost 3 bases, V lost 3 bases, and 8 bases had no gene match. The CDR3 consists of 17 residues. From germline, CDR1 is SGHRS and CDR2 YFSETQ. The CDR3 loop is CASSWASGRAGTDTQYF. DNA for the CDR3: TGCGCCAGCAGCTGGGCTAGCGGGAGGGCCGGAACAGATACGCAGTATTTT.

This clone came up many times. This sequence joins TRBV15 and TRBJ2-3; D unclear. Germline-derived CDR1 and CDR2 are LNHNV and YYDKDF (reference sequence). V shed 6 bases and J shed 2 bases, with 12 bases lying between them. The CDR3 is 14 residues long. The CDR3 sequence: CATRNTYDTDTQYF. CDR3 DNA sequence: TGTGCCACCAGAAATACCTACGACACAGATACGCAGTATTTT.

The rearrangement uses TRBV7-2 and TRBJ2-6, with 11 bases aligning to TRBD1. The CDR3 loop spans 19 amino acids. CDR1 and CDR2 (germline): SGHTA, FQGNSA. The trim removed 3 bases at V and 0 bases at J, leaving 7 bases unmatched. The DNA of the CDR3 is TGTGCCAGCAGCTTCTCCGGGACAGGGGGGGCCTCTGGGGCCAACGTCCTGACTTTC. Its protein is CASSFSGTGGASGANVLTF.

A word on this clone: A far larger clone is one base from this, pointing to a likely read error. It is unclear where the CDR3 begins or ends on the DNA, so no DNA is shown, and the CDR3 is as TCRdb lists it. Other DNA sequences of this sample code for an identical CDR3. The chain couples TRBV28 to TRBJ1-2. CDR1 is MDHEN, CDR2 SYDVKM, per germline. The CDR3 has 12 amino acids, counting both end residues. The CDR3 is CASSNSVGEGTF.

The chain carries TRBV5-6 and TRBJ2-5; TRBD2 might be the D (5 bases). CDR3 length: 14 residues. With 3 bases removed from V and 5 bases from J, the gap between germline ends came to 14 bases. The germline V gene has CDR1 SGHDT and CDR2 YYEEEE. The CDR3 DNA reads TGTGCCAGCAGCTCGACTACAGTGATGGAGACCCAGTACTTC. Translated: CASSSTTVMETQYF.

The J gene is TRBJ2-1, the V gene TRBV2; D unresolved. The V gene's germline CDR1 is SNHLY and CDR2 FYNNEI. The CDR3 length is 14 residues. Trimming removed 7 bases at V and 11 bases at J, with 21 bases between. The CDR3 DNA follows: TGTGCCAGCACTCTCTACCTGGAACCGGCAAAGCAGTTCTTC. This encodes CASTLYLEPAKQFF. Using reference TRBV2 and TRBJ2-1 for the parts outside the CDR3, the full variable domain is EPEVTQTPSHQVTQMGQEVILRCVPISNHLYFYWYRQILGQKVEFLVSFYNNEISEKSEIFDDQFSVERPDGSNFTLKIRSTKLEDSAMYFCASTLYLEPAKQFFGPGTRLTVL.

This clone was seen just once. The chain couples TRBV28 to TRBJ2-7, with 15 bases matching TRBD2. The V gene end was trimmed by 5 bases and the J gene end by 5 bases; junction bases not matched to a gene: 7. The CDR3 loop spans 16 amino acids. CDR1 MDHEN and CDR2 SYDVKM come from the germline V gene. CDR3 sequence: CASSPQGLAGGNEQYF. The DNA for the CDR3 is TGTGCCAGCAGTCCACAGGGACTAGCGGGAGGCAACGAGCAGTACTTC.

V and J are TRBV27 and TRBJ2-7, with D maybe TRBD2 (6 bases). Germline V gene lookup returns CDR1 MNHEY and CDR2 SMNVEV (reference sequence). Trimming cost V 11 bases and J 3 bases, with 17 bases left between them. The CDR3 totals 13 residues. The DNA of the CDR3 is TGTGCCTCCTCCCGGGGACTGAACTACGAGCAGTACTTC. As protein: CASSRGLNYEQYF.

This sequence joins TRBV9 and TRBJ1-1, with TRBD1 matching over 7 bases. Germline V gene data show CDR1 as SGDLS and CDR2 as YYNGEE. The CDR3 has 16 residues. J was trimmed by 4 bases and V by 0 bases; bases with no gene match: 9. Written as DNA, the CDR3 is TGTGCCAGCAGCGTAGGAACTCAGGGGGTTGTCACTGAAGCTTTCTTT. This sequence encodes CASSVGTQGVVTEAFF.

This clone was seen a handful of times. As DNA, the CDR3 is TGTGCCAGCAGCCCGACAGGGGGTACCGGGGAGCTGTTTTTT. This sequence encodes CASSPTGGTGELFF. V and J are TRBV7-9 and TRBJ2-2; 9 bases agree with TRBD1. The CDR3 totals 14 residues. The germline CDR1 and CDR2 sequences are SEHNR and FQNEAQ (reference sequence). J lost 5 bases, V lost 5 bases, and 3 bases had no gene match.

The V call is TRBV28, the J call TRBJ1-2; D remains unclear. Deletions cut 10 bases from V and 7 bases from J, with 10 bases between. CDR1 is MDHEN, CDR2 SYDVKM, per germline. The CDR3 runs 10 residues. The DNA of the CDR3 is TGTGCCACACACTTGTTTGGCTACACCTTC. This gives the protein CATHLFGYTF.

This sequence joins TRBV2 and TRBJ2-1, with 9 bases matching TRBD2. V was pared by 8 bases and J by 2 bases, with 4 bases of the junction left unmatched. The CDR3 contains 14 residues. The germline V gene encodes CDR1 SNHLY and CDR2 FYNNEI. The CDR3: CASLAGGTYNEQFF. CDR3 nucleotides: TGTGCCAGCTTGGCGGGAGGGACCTACAATGAGCAGTTCTTC.

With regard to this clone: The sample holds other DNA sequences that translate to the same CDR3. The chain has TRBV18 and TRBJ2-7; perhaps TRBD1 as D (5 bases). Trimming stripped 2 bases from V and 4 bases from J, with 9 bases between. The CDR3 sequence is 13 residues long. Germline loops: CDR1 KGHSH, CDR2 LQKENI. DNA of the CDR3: TGTGCCAGCTCACCAGACAGCCGATACGAGCAGTACTTC. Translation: CASSPDSRYEQYF.

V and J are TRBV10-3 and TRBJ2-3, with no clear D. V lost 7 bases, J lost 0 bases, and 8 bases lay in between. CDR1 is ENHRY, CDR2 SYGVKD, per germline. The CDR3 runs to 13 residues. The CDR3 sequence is CAITRESTDTQYF. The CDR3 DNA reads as TGTGCCATCACTAGGGAAAGCACAGATACGCAGTATTTT.

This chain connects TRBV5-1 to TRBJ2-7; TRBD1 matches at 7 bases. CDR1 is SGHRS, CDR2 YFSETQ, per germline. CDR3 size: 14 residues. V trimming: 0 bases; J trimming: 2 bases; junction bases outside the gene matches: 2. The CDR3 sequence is CASSLEQGPYEQYF. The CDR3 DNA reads TGCGCCAGCAGCTTGGAACAGGGGCCCTACGAGCAGTACTTC.

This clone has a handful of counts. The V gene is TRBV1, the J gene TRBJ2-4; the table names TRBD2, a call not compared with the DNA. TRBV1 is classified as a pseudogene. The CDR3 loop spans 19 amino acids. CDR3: CTSSQDGQLGREGENIQYF. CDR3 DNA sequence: TGCACCAGCAGCCAAGATGGCCAATTGGGGCGGGAGGGCGAAAACATTCAGTACTTC.

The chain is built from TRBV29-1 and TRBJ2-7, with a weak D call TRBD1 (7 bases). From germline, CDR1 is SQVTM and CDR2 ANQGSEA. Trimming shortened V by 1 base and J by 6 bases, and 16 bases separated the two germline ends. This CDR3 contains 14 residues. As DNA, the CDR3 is TGCAGCGTTGAAGTATCAGGGGGAGGTGGCGAGCAGTACTTC. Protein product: CSVEVSGGGGEQYF.

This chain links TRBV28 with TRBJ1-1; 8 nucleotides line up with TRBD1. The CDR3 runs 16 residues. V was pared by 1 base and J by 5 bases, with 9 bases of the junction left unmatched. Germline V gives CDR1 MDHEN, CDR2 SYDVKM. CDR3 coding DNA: TGTGCCAGCAGTTTATTAGGACAGGGCGGTAAGACTGAAGCTTTCTTT. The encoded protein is CASSLLGQGGKTEAFF.

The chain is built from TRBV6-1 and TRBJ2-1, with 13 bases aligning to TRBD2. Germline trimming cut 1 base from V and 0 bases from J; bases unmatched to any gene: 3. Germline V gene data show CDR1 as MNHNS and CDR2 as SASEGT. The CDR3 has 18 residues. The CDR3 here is CASSEVRLAGGSYNEQFF. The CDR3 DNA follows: TGTGCCAGCAGTGAAGTGAGACTAGCGGGAGGCTCCTACAATGAGCAGTTCTTC.

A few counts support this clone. CDR3 in DNA: TGTGCCAGCAGTGACCAAACGAACACTGAAGCTTTCTTT. Translating it yields CASSDQTNTEAFF. The J gene is TRBJ1-1, the V gene TRBV6-1; D uncertain. V was shortened by 3 bases and J by 1 base, with 6 bases between the two germline ends. This CDR3 comprises 13 residues. The germline CDR1 and CDR2 sequences are MNHNS and SASEGT.

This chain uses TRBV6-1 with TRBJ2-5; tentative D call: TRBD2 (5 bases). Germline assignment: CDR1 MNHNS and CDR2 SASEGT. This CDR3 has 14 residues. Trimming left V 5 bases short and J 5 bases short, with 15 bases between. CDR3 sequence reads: CASSIGLAVETQYF. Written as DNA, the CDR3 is TGTGCCAGCAGTATAGGCCTAGCTGTTGAGACCCAGTACTTC.

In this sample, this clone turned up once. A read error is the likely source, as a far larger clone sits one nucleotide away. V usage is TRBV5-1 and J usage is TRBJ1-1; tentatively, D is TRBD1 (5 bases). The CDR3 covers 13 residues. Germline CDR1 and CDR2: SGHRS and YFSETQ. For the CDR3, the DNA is TGCGCCAGCAACTTGCAGGGTGCGCCTGAAGCTTTCTTT. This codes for CASNLQGAPEAFF.

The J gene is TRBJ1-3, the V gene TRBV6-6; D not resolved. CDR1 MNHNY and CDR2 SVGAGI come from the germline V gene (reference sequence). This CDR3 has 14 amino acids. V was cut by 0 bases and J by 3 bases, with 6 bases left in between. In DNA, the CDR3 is TGTGCCAGCAGTTACTCACATGGTGGAAACACCATATATTTT. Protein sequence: CASSYSHGGNTIYF.

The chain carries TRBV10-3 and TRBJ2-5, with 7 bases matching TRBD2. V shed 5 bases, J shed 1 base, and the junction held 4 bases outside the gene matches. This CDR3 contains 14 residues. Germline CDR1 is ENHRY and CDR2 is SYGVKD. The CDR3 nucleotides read TGTGCCATCAGTCCTAGCGGAACCCAAGAGACCCAGTACTTC. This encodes CAISPSGTQETQYF.

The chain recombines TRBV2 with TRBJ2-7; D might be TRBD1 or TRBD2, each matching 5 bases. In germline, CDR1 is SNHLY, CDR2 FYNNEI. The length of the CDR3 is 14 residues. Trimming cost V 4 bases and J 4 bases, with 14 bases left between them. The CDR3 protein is CASSVMGVVYEQYF. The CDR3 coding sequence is TGTGCCAGCAGTGTAATGGGGGTTGTGTACGAGCAGTACTTC.

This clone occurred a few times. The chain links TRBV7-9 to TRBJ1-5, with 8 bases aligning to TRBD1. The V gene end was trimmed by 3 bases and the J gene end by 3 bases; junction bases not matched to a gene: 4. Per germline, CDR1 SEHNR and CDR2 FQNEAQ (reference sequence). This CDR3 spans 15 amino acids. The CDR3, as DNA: TGTGCCAGCAGCTTCGGACAGGGCCACAATCAGCCCCAGCATTTT. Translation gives CASSFGQGHNQPQHF.